This TCR beta chain was identified during a study of blood T cell repertoires in COVID-19. Data came from immunoSEQ multiplex PCR; TCRdb stores just in-frame clones and leaves some out. The sample shows approximately 180,000 clones, approximately 80% of them seen only once. The germline gives CDR1 SGDLS, CDR2 YYNGEE. CDR3 length: 16 residues. Trimming cost V 0 bases and J 1 base, with 10 bases left between them. Recovery meant two consecutive negative NP/OP PCR tests, professional clearance, or resolved symptoms. The sample comprised PBMCs or T cells enriched from blood (not recorded which). The TCR comes from a man in his fifties or sixties who had recovered from COVID-19. The J gene is TRBJ2-2, the V gene TRBV9; D may be TRBD2 (5 bases). DNA for the CDR3: TGTGCCAGCAGCGTAGGTACTAGACAGAACACCGGGGAGCTGTTTTTT. It is translated as CASSVGTRQNTGELFF.